This T cell receptor (beta chain) was documented in a study of cytomegalovirus exposure and HLA in healthy donors. General observations from the study: Researchers reportedly found TCR beta sequences accurately predicted most subjects' HLA-A and HLA-B alleles. Researchers counted roughly 150 TCR beta chains as cytomegalovirus-associated.

60 Vbeta and 13 Jbeta primers were used in PCR. Assay: immunoSEQ multiplex PCR; the TCRdb copy retains only in-frame clones and omits some. The specimen's table records 150,000 to 200,000 clones. Germline trimming cut 5 bases from V and 0 bases from J; bases unmatched to any gene: 16. This CDR3 has 21 residues. The V gene's germline CDR1 is PRHDT and CDR2 FYEKMQ (reference sequence). Turning to this clone: Its antigen is currently unknown.

This clonotype originated in a man aged 30-40 years in good health and CMV-seronegative. Sequencing was performed on PBMCs. The chain couples TRBV13 to TRBJ2-1, with 13 bases fitting TRBD2. CDR3 DNA sequence: TGTGCCAGCAGCGCAATCTCTTCCGGGACTAGCGGGGTAAGCTCCTACAATGAGCAGTTCTTC. Translating gives CASSAISSGTSGVSSYNEQFF.